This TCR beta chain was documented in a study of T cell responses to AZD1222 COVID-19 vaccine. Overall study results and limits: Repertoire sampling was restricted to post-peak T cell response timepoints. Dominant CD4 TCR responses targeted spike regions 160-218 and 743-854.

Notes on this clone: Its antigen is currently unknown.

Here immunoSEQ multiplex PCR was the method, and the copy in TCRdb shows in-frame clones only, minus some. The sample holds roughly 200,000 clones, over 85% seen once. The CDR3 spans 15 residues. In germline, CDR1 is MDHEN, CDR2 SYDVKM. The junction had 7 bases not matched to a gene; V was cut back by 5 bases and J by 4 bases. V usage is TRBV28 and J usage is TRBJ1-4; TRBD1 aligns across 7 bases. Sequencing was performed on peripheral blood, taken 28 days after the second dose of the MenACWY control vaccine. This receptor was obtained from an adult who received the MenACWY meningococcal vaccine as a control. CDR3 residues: CASSSEGAGNEKLFF. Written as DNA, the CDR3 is TGTGCCAGCAGTAGTGAGGGGGCCGGTAATGAAAAACTGTTTTTT.